What follows are 20 T cell receptor beta chains derived from one specimen sequenced in a study of blood T cell repertoires in COVID-19 (TCRdb year 2020). Libraries were built with the immunoSEQ multiplex PCR assay. In TCRdb, the immuneACCESS table is reduced to in-frame sequences with V and J assigned. These tables do not hold every clone; where another copy was compared, an unresolved V gene accounts for under half, and the others remain unexplained. The sample data list about 110,000 clones, and about 87% of these were observed just once. The top ten constitute around 7% of the sample. What was sequenced was peripheral blood. The receptors derive from a man aged 50 to 59 with active or convalescent COVID-19.

The V gene is TRBV19, the J gene TRBJ1-2, with TRBD1 matching 8 bases. CDR3 size: 14 residues. Germline V gives CDR1 LNHDA, CDR2 SQIVND (reference sequence). The V gene end was trimmed by 7 bases and the J gene end by 6 bases; junction bases not matched to a gene: 10. The DNA of the CDR3 is TGTGCCAGTAACGACCCAGGGGGCGCCGATGGCTACACCTTC. Its translation is CASNDPGGADGYTF.

The chain recombines TRBV28 with TRBJ2-7; D is undetermined. Trimming took off 7 bases at V and 4 bases at J, with 5 bases between the two ends. Germline CDR1 MDHEN, CDR2 SYDVKM. This CDR3 comprises 10 residues. The CDR3 sequence is CASKRYEQYF. The CDR3 DNA follows: TGTGCCAGCAAGAGATACGAGCAGTACTTC.

V and J are TRBV5-1 and TRBJ1-1; TRBD1 matches 7 bases. This CDR3 spans 14 amino acids. Germline V gene sequence: CDR1 SGHRS, CDR2 YFSETQ. V was clipped by 3 bases and J by 4 bases; unmatched bases: 6. CDR3 in DNA: TGCGCCAGCAGCTCGGGACAGAGGGGCACTGAAGCTTTCTTT. Its translation is CASSSGQRGTEAFF.

This chain uses TRBV25-1 with TRBJ2-2; 15 nucleotides align to TRBD2. Germline V gene data show CDR1 as MGHDK and CDR2 as SYGVNS. The CDR3 contains 17 residues. The junction had 7 bases not matched to a gene; V was cut back by 5 bases and J by 6 bases. CDR3 nucleotide sequence: TGTGCCAGCAGTCCCTCGGGACTAGCGGGAGGATCCGGGGAGCTGTTTTTT. Encoded protein: CASSPSGLAGGSGELFF. Complete variable domain (other parts from reference TRBV25-1 and TRBJ2-2): EADIYQTPRYLVIGTGKKITLECSQTMGHDKMYWYQQDPGMELHLIHYSYGVNSTEKGDLSSESTVSRIRTEHFPLTLESARPSHTSQYLCASSPSGLAGGSGELFFGEGSRLTVL.

This clone has a single count. V is TRBV18 and J is TRBJ1-4, with TRBD1 as a possible D gene (6 bases). Germline V CDR1 and CDR2: KGHSH, LQKENI. V lost 3 bases, J lost 5 bases, and 13 bases lay in between. The CDR3 runs to 15 residues. CDR3 region: CASSPRTEKNEKLFF. In nucleotides, the CDR3 is TGTGCCAGCTCACCCCGGACAGAAAAAAATGAAAAACTGTTTTTT.

The J gene is TRBJ1-5, the V gene TRBV28, with 10 bases lining up with TRBD1. Per germline, CDR1 MDHEN and CDR2 SYDVKM. Losses at the gene ends were 5 bases for V and 5 bases for J; bases not matched to a gene: 6. The CDR3 has 15 amino acids. The CDR3 is CASSLDRGLDQPQHF. The DNA of the CDR3 is TGTGCCAGCAGTCTAGACAGGGGGCTAGATCAGCCCCAGCATTTT.

V gene TRBV24-1 combines with J gene TRBJ2-5, with 7 bases lining up with TRBD1. This CDR3 region has 18 residues. Unmatched junction bases numbered 12, after V lost 1 base and J lost 2 bases. CDR1 is KGHDR, CDR2 SFDVKD, per germline. The CDR3 sequence: CATSDLRTRGGSQETQYF. DNA for the CDR3: TGTGCCACCAGTGATTTAAGAACTAGAGGGGGCTCACAAGAGACCCAGTACTTC.

This chain uses TRBV7-9 with TRBJ1-6; 11 nucleotides align to TRBD1. Germline CDR1 SEHNR, CDR2 FQNEAQ (reference sequence). Unmatched junction bases numbered 9, after V lost 5 bases and J lost 9 bases. The CDR3 consists of 16 residues. CDR3 protein: CASSAPGTGGSSPLHF. Here the CDR3 DNA reads TGTGCCAGCAGCGCACCCGGGACAGGGGGTAGTTCACCCCTCCACTTT.

The chain carries TRBV27 and TRBJ1-1; D may be TRBD1 (6 bases). In germline, CDR1 is MNHEY, CDR2 SMNVEV (reference sequence). V lost 5 bases and J lost 1, with 14 bases in between. The CDR3 runs to 15 residues. The CDR3 DNA reads as TGTGCCAGCAGTCCAAGACAGGTACCGAACACTGAAGCTTTCTTT. Protein sequence: CASSPRQVPNTEAFF.

J is TRBJ2-7 and V is TRBV6-6; D uncertain. This CDR3 has 11 amino acids. Looked up from germline, CDR1 is MNHNY and CDR2 is SVGAGI (reference sequence). Trimming removed 6 bases at V and 2 bases at J, with 5 bases between. CDR3: CASSGTYEQYF. Here the CDR3 DNA reads TGTGCCAGCAGCGGTACCTACGAGCAGTACTTC.

The chain links TRBV6-1 to TRBJ1-2; no definite D call. The CDR3 is made up of 13 amino acids. Per germline, CDR1 MNHNS and CDR2 SASEGT. The V end was cut by 2 bases, the J end by 2 bases, with 6 bases between. The CDR3 DNA follows: TGTGCCAGCAGTGAACGAGCCAACTATGGCTACACCTTC. Translating gives CASSERANYGYTF.

The rearrangement uses TRBV28 and TRBJ1-2; D may be TRBD1 (6 bases). Germline V gives CDR1 MDHEN, CDR2 SYDVKM. The length of the CDR3 is 16 residues. Trimming removed 6 bases from V and 4 bases from J, with 21 bases in between. CDR3 bases: TGTGCCAGCAGCCCCCCTTTGAGGGGGGGCCCCTATGGCTACACCTTC. It codes for CASSPPLRGGPYGYTF.

The chain has TRBV30 and TRBJ2-2, with TRBD2 matching 8 bases. Per germline, CDR1 GTSNPN and CDR2 SVGIG (reference sequence). V lost 4 bases to trimming and J lost 6 bases; unmatched junction nucleotides: 7. The CDR3 spans 14 residues. Here the CDR3 reads CAWMTGRVAGELFF. The CDR3 nucleotides read TGTGCCTGGATGACCGGGAGGGTAGCCGGGGAGCTGTTTTTT.

DNA of the CDR3: TGTGCCAGCAGCCCGGGACTAGCGGAGTACAATGAGCAGTTCTTC. Amino acids: CASSPGLAEYNEQFF. The chain is built from TRBV7-9 and TRBJ2-1, with TRBD2 matching over 11 bases. The V gene's germline CDR1 is SEHNR and CDR2 FQNEAQ (reference sequence). The trim removed 5 bases at V and 4 bases at J, leaving 4 bases unmatched. This CDR3 contains 15 residues.

V is TRBV12-3 or TRBV12-4 and J is TRBJ1-3; no clear D. The CDR3 consists of 11 residues. Trimming pared 2 bases from V and 7 bases from J, leaving 3 bases between. CDR3 DNA: TGTGCCAGCAGTTTAAGCAACACCATATATTTT. The encoded protein is CASSLSNTIYF.

This clone was recorded once. The genes are TRBV5-1 and TRBJ2-7; 9 positions match TRBD1. The germline V gene encodes CDR1 SGHRS and CDR2 YFSETQ. V shed 4 bases and J 4 bases; nucleotides not matched to a gene: 9. This CDR3 region has 15 residues. DNA for the CDR3: TGCGCCAGCAGCCACCCGGGACAGGGTCAATACGAGCAGTACTTC. As protein: CASSHPGQGQYEQYF. The variable domain in full, completed from reference TRBV5-1 and TRBJ2-7, reads KAGVTQTPRYLIKTRGQQVTLSCSPISGHRSVSWYQQTPGQGLQFLFEYFSETQRNKGNFPGRFSGRQFSNSRSEMNVSTLELGDSALYLCASSHPGQGQYEQYFGPGTRLTVT.

This rearrangement joins TRBV7-8 to TRBJ2-7, with TRBD2 matching 9 bases. This CDR3 is built from 16 residues. Per germline, CDR1 SGHVS and CDR2 FQNEAQ. Losses at the gene ends were 4 bases for V and 3 bases for J; bases not matched to a gene: 10. This CDR3 reads CASSWRGGRALYEQYF. The CDR3 bases are TGTGCCAGCAGCTGGCGGGGCGGGAGGGCCCTCTACGAGCAGTACTTC.

The chain is built from TRBV5-1 and TRBJ2-5; 9 nucleotides match TRBD2. The CDR3 covers 16 residues. Germline CDR1 reads SGHRS; CDR2 reads YFSETQ. V was clipped by 4 bases and J by 0 bases; unmatched bases: 7. Here the CDR3 reads CASSARLAEYQETQYF. CDR3 DNA: TGCGCCAGCAGCGCAAGACTAGCGGAGTACCAAGAGACCCAGTACTTC.

The V and J genes are TRBV5-1 and TRBJ2-2; D possibly corresponds to TRBD1 (6 bases). CDR1 and CDR2 (germline): SGHRS, YFSETQ. This CDR3 region has 16 residues. V gave up 0 bases and J gave up 3 bases, with 12 bases separating them. Here the CDR3 reads CASSLAGGGDTGELFF. The CDR3 region has the DNA TGCGCCAGCAGCTTGGCTGGTGGGGGCGACACCGGGGAGCTGTTTTTT.

The V gene is TRBV5-1, the J gene TRBJ2-7, with D perhaps TRBD2 (7 bases). Germline V lookup: CDR1 SGHRS, CDR2 YFSETQ. There are 16 residues in the CDR3. The V and J ends lost 0 bases and 1 base respectively, with 14 bases between them. The CDR3 nucleotides read TGCGCCAGCAGCTTGGATGGGGGGGCCCCATCCTACGAGCAGTACTTC. Translated: CASSLDGGAPSYEQYF.